The present T cell receptor beta chain was sequenced within a study of blood T cell repertoires in COVID-19. Germline V gene sequence: CDR1 WSHSY, CDR2 SAAADI. V lost 6 bases and J lost 5; bases outside the gene matches: 1. The CDR3 covers 13 residues. Using immunoSEQ multiplex PCR, the repertoire was profiled, and TCRdb retains in-frame clones only, with some absent. The sample yields approximately 74,000 clones, approximately 89% seen once. This receptor was obtained from a woman aged 60-70 years with active COVID-19. The sample consisted of peripheral blood. The J gene is TRBJ2-1, the V gene TRBV10-2; 10 nucleotides line up with TRBD2. This CDR3 reads CASRGTSDNEQFF. The DNA for the CDR3 is TGCGCCAGCAGGGGGACTAGCGACAATGAGCAGTTCTTC.